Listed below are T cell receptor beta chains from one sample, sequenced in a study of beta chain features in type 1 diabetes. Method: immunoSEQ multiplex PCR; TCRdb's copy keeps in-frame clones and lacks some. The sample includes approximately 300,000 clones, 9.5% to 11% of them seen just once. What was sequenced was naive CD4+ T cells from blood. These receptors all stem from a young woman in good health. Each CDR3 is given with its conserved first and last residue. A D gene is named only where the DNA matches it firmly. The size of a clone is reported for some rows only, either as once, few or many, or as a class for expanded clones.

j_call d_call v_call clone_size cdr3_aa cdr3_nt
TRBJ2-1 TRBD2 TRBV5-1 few CASSQQTSGNYNEQFF TGCGCCAGCAGCCAACAGACTAGCGGGAATTACAATGAGCAGTTCTTC
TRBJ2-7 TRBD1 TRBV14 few CASSQQDRDRGTYEQYF TGTGCCAGCAGCCAACAAGACCGGGACAGGGGCACCTACGAGCAGTACTTC
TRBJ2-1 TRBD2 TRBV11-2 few CASSSPRGAGGYEQFF TGTGCCAGCAGTTCACCGCGAGGGGCGGGAGGCTATGAGCAGTTCTTC
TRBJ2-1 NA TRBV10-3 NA CAAGTIEFF TGTGCCGCCGGGACAATCGAGTTCTTC
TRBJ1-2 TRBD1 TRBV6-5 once CASSQQGGANYGYTF TGTGCCAGCAGTCAACAGGGGGGGGCTAACTATGGCTACACCTTC
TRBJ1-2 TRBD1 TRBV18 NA CASSPRTGQLYGYTF TGTGCCAGCTCACCCAGGACAGGCCAACTCTATGGCTACACCTTC
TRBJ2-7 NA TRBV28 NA CASTAGSYEQYF TGTGCCAGCACGGCAGGCTCCTACGAGCAGTACTTC
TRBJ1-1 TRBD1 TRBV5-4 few CASSLEGAREAFF TGTGCCAGCAGCTTGGAGGGGGCGCGGGAAGCTTTCTTT
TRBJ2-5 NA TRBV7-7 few CASSLGGTVQETQYF TGTGCTAGCAGCTTAGGAGGGACTGTACAAGAGACCCAGTACTTC
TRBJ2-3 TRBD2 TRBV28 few CASSSNLAGGPLRAQYF TGTGCCAGCAGTTCCAACCTAGCGGGAGGGCCCCTGAGGGCGCAGTATTTT
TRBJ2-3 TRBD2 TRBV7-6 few CASSLMGGADTQYF TGTGCCAGCAGCTTAATGGGAGGGGCAGATACGCAGTATTTT
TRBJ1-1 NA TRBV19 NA CASVTEGRTEAFF TGTGCCAGTGTGACCGAGGGGAGGACTGAAGCTTTCTTT
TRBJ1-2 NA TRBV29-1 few CSVQTVVGYGYTF TGCAGCGTCCAGACAGTGGTTGGTTACGGCTACACCTTC
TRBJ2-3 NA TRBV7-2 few CASSRSGDTQYF TGTGCCAGCAGCCGTAGCGGAGATACGCAGTATTTT
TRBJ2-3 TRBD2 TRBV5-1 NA CASRSSGMSTDTQYF TGCGCCAGCAGATCTAGCGGGATGAGCACAGATACGCAGTATTTT
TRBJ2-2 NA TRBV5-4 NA CASRGSVTGELFF TGTGCCAGCCGAGGCAGCGTAACCGGGGAGCTGTTTTTT
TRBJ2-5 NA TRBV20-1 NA CSAINRETQYF TGCAGTGCTATTAACAGGGAGACCCAGTACTTC
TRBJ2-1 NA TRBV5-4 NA CASSGGAASYNEQFF TGTGCCAGCAGCGGTGGGGCGGCCTCCTACAATGAGCAGTTCTTC
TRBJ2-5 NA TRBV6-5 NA CASSYPAGQETQYF TGTGCCAGCAGTTACCCCGCAGGACAAGAGACCCAGTACTTC
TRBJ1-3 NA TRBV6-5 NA CASSYSSRGIGNTIYF TGTGCCAGCAGTTACTCGAGCAGGGGAATTGGAAACACCATATATTTT
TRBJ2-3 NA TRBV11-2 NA CASSLLGGTQYF TGTGCCAGCAGCTTACTTGGCGGTACGCAGTATTTT
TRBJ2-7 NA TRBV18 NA CASSSPSEQYF TGTGCCAGCTCATCCCCCAGCGAGCAGTACTTC
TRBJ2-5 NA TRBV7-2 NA CASSQSGGVVQTQYF TGTGCCAGCAGCCAAAGCGGCGGGGTGGTCCAGACCCAGTACTTC
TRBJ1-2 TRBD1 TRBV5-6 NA CASSYRDRETRGYTF TGTGCCAGCAGCTACCGGGACAGGGAAACAAGAGGCTACACCTTC
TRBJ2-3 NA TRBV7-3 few CASSLIGLAEDTQYF TGTGCCAGCAGCTTAATTGGCCTAGCCGAAGATACGCAGTATTTT
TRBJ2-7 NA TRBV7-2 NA CASSLDPGVVEQYF TGTGCCAGCAGCTTAGATCCAGGGGTGGTCGAGCAGTACTTC
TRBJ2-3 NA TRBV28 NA CASRASVPDTQYF TGTGCCAGCAGGGCTAGCGTGCCGGATACGCAGTATTTT
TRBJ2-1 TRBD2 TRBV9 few CASSVSGGGGNEQFF TGTGCCAGCAGCGTAAGCGGCGGGGGAGGGAATGAGCAGTTCTTC
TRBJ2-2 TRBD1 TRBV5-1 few CASSWAGQGAGELFF TGCGCCAGCAGCTGGGCGGGACAGGGGGCCGGGGAGCTGTTTTTT